The 14 T cell receptor beta chains below all came from one sample that was sequenced in a study of T cell responses to AZD1222 COVID-19 vaccine. The assay was immunoSEQ multiplex PCR, and TCRdb's table has in-frame clones only and misses some. The data show about 160,000 clones, approximately 92% seen once. Source: peripheral blood, taken on day 0 of AZD1222 vaccination. All receptors come from an adult in good health.

The J gene is TRBJ2-7, the V gene TRBV4-2; D remains ambiguous. V was cut by 0 bases and J by 6 bases, with 9 bases left in between. This CDR3 region has 13 residues. Germline loops: CDR1 LGHNA, CDR2 YNFKEQ. The CDR3: CASSQDAVPEQYF. For the CDR3, the DNA is TGTGCCAGCAGCCAAGATGCGGTTCCCGAGCAGTACTTC.

V is TRBV27 and J is TRBJ2-5, with 8 bases identical to TRBD2. Germline-derived CDR1 and CDR2 are MNHEY and SMNVEV (reference sequence). Trimming cost V 5 bases and J 4 bases; bases outside gene matches: 3. CDR3 size: 13 residues. CDR3 in amino acids: CASSPRGVETQYF. For the CDR3, the DNA is TGTGCCAGCAGTCCGCGGGGGGTAGAGACCCAGTACTTC.

The chain links TRBV4-3 to TRBJ2-1; 13 bases align to TRBD2. The trim removed 0 bases at V and 0 bases at J, leaving 8 bases unmatched. The CDR3 consists of 20 residues. CDR1 is LGHNA and CDR2 is YSLEER in the germline V gene. In DNA form, the CDR3 reads TGCGCCAGCAGCCAAGACAGAACTAGCGGGGGGGCTACCTCCTACAATGAGCAGTTCTTC. It codes for CASSQDRTSGGATSYNEQFF.

This clone ranks as medium-sized. This rearrangement joins TRBV21-1 to TRBJ1-4. TRBV21-1 is a pseudogene. This CDR3 is built from 19 residues. As DNA, the CDR3 is TGTGCCAGCAGCAAAGATGCCCACCTTCCCGGGACTGGCCTGGAAAAACTGTTTTTT. Amino acid sequence: CASSKDAHLPGTGLEKLFF.

The chain links TRBV5-1 to TRBJ2-2; possibly TRBD2 for D (6 bases). V shed 1 base and J shed 5 bases, with 12 bases lying between them. Germline assignment: CDR1 SGHRS and CDR2 YFSETQ. The CDR3 contains 15 residues. The CDR3 DNA follows: TGCGCCAGCAGCTTGTCGGAGGGTGGGACCGGGGAGCTGTTTTTT. This sequence encodes CASSLSEGGTGELFF.

J is TRBJ1-2 and V is TRBV20-1; D might be TRBD1 (6 bases). Trimming took off 5 bases at V and 3 bases at J, with 7 bases between the two ends. This CDR3 is 11 amino acids long. The germline gives CDR1 DFQATT, CDR2 SNEGSKA (reference sequence). CDR3 amino acids: CSAHRDYGYTF. In DNA form, the CDR3 reads TGCAGTGCTCACAGGGACTATGGCTACACCTTC.

The chain joins TRBV4-1 to TRBJ1-4; D might be TRBD1 (5 bases). The CDR3 is made up of 14 amino acids. Trimming cost V 4 bases and J 2 bases, with 8 bases left between them. Germline V gives CDR1 MGHRA, CDR2 YSYEKL. CDR3 nucleotides: TGCGCCAGCAGCCCGCGACAGACTAATGAAAAACTGTTTTTT. This gives the protein CASSPRQTNEKLFF.

The V call is TRBV7-9, the J call TRBJ1-2; 8 nucleotides line up with TRBD1. The CDR3 extends over 16 amino acids. V was clipped by 2 bases and J by 5 bases; unmatched bases: 10. Germline lookup yields CDR1 SEHNR and CDR2 FQNEAQ (reference sequence). The CDR3 coding sequence is TGTGCCAGCAGCTTACCCTGGGGACAGGACAATTATGGCTACACCTTC. Its protein product is CASSLPWGQDNYGYTF.

V gene TRBV7-9 combines with J gene TRBJ1-4; D call uncertain. V shed 2 bases and J shed 7 bases, with 17 bases lying between them. The V gene's germline CDR1 is SEHNR and CDR2 FQNEAQ (reference sequence). CDR3 length equals 16 residues. The CDR3 spells CASSLLSGVSVEKLFF. CDR3 in DNA: TGTGCCAGCAGCTTATTGTCCGGGGTGTCAGTTGAAAAACTGTTTTTT.

The chain carries TRBV15 and TRBJ1-5, with unresolved D. Germline loops: CDR1 LNHNV, CDR2 YYDKDF (reference sequence). The CDR3 spans 14 residues. The germline V and J ends were trimmed by 7 bases and 2 bases, with 12 bases remaining between them. CDR3 sequence (DNA): TGTGCCACCACGGTGGATAAGGGCAATCAGCCCCAGCATTTT. The encoded protein is CATTVDKGNQPQHF.

About this clone: At one end the junction does not follow the germline gene, possibly because of a read error. This chain connects TRBV7-7 to TRBJ2-5; 13 bases map to TRBD2. CDR3 length: 16 residues. From germline, CDR1 is SSHAT and CDR2 FNYEAQ (reference sequence). The CDR3 loop is CASSRGLAGAQETQYF. The CDR3 DNA sequence: TGTGCTAGCAGCCGCGGACTAGCGGGGGCCCAAGAGACCCAGTACTTC.

This clone was seen a single time. This CDR3 reads CASSYDRDRDQPQHF. As DNA, the CDR3 is TGTGCCAGCAGTTACGACCGGGACAGAGATCAGCCCCAGCATTTT. This chain connects TRBV6-5 to TRBJ1-5; 7 bases are a match to TRBD1. There are 15 residues in the CDR3. Losses at the gene ends were 2 bases for V and 5 bases for J; bases not matched to a gene: 6. In germline, CDR1 is MNHEY, CDR2 SVGAGI.

The V and J genes are TRBV3-1 (or the pseudogene TRBV3-2) and TRBJ1-5; maybe TRBD1 (5 bases). Germline V lookup: CDR1 LGHDT, CDR2 YNNKEL (reference sequence). The V gene lost 3 bases and the J gene lost 6 bases, with 12 bases spanning the gap. CDR3 length: 14 amino acids. The CDR3 here is CASSHAWGTQPQHF. CDR3 bases: TGTGCCAGCAGCCATGCTTGGGGGACTCAGCCCCAGCATTTT.

V gene TRBV21-1 combines with J gene TRBJ2-7; the D call TRBD2 from the table was never checked on the DNA. TRBV21-1 is an annotated pseudogene. The CDR3 spans 14 residues. CDR3 nucleotide sequence: TGTGCCAGCAGCTCCCGCGGGGGGGCCTACGAGCAGTACGTC. Translating gives CASSSRGGAYEQYV.